This T cell receptor (beta chain) was obtained from a study of T cell responses to AZD1222 COVID-19 vaccine. TCRdb's copy holds only in-frame clones and misses some; the assay was immunoSEQ multiplex PCR. Among about 94,000 clones listed, nearly 90% were seen once. This clone was seen a single time. An end of the junction does not agree with germline; a read error may underlie this. This CDR3 is 11 amino acids long. The germline CDR1 and CDR2 sequences are SGHVS and FQNEAQ. This chain joins TRBV7-8 and TRBJ2-5; D is possibly TRBD2 (6 bases). The sequencing used peripheral blood, collected on day 0 of AZD1222 vaccination. The clonotype was recovered from an adult in good health. The CDR3 sequence: CASSPIGGSHF. The CDR3 bases are TGTGCCAGCAGCCCCATCGGAGGGAGCCACTTC.